The 18 T cell receptor beta chains below all came from one sample that was sequenced in a study of blood T cells in healthy people across ages. Together with a sample-barcoded 5' primer, a J-beta primer mix was included in a second PCR lasting about 6 to 11 cycles. Using its own MiXCR run on the 5' RACE reads, TCRdb lists one record per CDR3 protein. Of approximately 2,000,000 distinct CDR3 sequences listed, around 42% are singletons. Sequencing input: blood. Receptor source: a human donor in good health.

The rearrangement uses TRBV5-1 and TRBJ1-2; D is undetermined. The CDR3 sequence is 11 residues long. Germline CDR1 is SGHRS and CDR2 is YFSETQ. V was cut by 4 bases and J by 4 bases, with 5 bases left in between. The CDR3 bases are TGCGCCAGCAGCGATATCTATGGCTACACCTTC. Protein product: CASSDIYGYTF.

This chain uses TRBV7-9 with TRBJ2-3, with no clear D. The germline V gene encodes CDR1 SEHNR and CDR2 FQNEAQ (reference sequence). The ends were cut back, 1 base at V and 8 bases at J, with 16 bases in the middle. There are 15 residues in the CDR3. The CDR3 sequence: CASSLDGPTVGTQYF. In DNA, the CDR3 is TGTGCCAGCAGCTTAGACGGGCCTACGGTGGGTACGCAGTATTTT.

To note about this clonotype: At one boundary the junction diverges from the germline segment, which might be a read error. This chain uses TRBV12-3 or TRBV12-4 with TRBJ1-1, with 7 bases identical to TRBD1. The CDR3 spans 14 residues. The CDR3 reads CASSEDRTNTVAFF. DNA of the CDR3: TGTGCCAGCAGTGAGGACAGGACTAACACTGTAGCTTTCTTT.

The genes are TRBV12-3 or TRBV12-4 and TRBJ2-5; TRBD2 agrees at 12 bases. This CDR3 comprises 15 residues. The trim removed 7 bases at V and 7 bases at J, leaving 10 bases unmatched. The chain's CDR3 is CASTPASGGAGTQYF. Written as DNA, the CDR3 is TGTGCCAGCACCCCGGCTAGCGGGGGGGCTGGGACCCAGTACTTC.

This clonotype was counted only a few times. The chain uses TRBV5-1 and TRBJ2-1, with a possible D match to TRBD1 (6 bases). Per germline, CDR1 SGHRS and CDR2 YFSETQ. This CDR3 region has 14 residues. Between the trimmed V and J ends, which lost 2 bases and 9 bases, there was a span of 15 bases. The CDR3 nucleotides read TGCGCCAGCAGCTTCGGCGCAGGGGTGGCTGAGCAGTTCTTC. Translation: CASSFGAGVAEQFF.

CDR3 nucleotide sequence: TGCAGTGCGAGACTCGCCCTGGGGCAGTATTTT. It specifies CSARLALGQYF. The gene calls are TRBV20-1 and TRBJ2-3, with no clear D. Per germline, CDR1 DFQATT and CDR2 SNEGSKA (reference sequence). The CDR3 has 11 amino acids. With 6 bases removed from V and 11 bases from J, the gap between germline ends came to 15 bases.

This clonotype has a handful of counts. The V call is TRBV12-3 or TRBV12-4, the J call TRBJ2-1, with TRBD2 matching over 9 bases. V gave up 9 bases and J gave up 4 bases; unmatched junction bases: 10. The CDR3 covers 15 residues. The CDR3: CASGTSLIPYNEQFF. The CDR3 DNA is TGTGCCAGTGGGACTAGCCTTATTCCTTACAATGAGCAGTTCTTC.

The table lists this clonotype with a few counts. J is TRBJ1-6 and V is TRBV5-6, with D hard to call. The V gene lost 0 bases and the J gene lost 0 bases, with 7 bases spanning the gap. CDR1 is SGHDT and CDR2 is YYEEEE in the germline V gene. The CDR3 is made up of 16 amino acids. The CDR3 nucleotides read TGTGCCAGCAGCTTGGGAGCGAACTCCTATAATTCACCCCTCCACTTT. Protein product: CASSLGANSYNSPLHF.

The V gene is TRBV28, the J gene TRBJ1-1; 7 positions match TRBD1. Germline values: CDR1 MDHEN, CDR2 SYDVKM. CDR3 length: 12 residues. The junction had 8 bases not matched to a gene; V was cut back by 5 bases and J by 11 bases. The CDR3: CASSPPDRNAFF. CDR3 DNA: TGTGCCAGCAGTCCCCCGGACAGGAACGCTTTCTTT. The full variable domain, with the rest looked up from reference TRBV28 and TRBJ1-1, is DVKVTQSSRYLVKRTGEKVFLECVQDMDHENMFWYRQDPGLGLRLIYFSYDVKMKEKGDIPEGYSVSREKKERFSLILESASTNQTSMYLCASSPPDRNAFFGQGTRLTVV.

The chain recombines TRBV11-1 with TRBJ2-1; 11 nucleotides line up with TRBD1. The V segment lost 3 bases and the J segment 12 bases; nucleotides outside the gene matches: 4. The length of the CDR3 is 13 residues. The germline V gene has CDR1 SGHAT and CDR2 FQDESV (reference sequence). CDR3 in amino acids: CASSLDRGLGQFF. In nucleotides, the CDR3 is TGTGCCAGCAGCTTGGACAGGGGGCTTGGGCAGTTCTTC.

This clonotype was counted at least ten times. The J gene is TRBJ1-2, the V gene TRBV12-3 or TRBV12-4; 7 bases line up with TRBD1. The ends lost 10 bases at V and 4 bases at J; junction bases unmatched: 3. CDR3 length equals 11 residues. The CDR3 region has the DNA TGTGCCACCGGGACAGCCTATGGCTACACCTTC. As protein: CATGTAYGYTF.

The genes are TRBV20-1 and TRBJ1-5, with D unresolved. V shed 0 bases and J shed 5 bases, with 17 bases lying between them. Looked up from germline, CDR1 is DFQATT and CDR2 is SNEGSKA (reference sequence). This CDR3 comprises 16 residues. In DNA form, the CDR3 reads TGCAGTGCTAGAGATCCCACTATATCCACCGATCAGCCCCAGCATTTT. Its protein product is CSARDPTISTDQPQHF.

This chain joins TRBV7-9 and TRBJ2-2, with 8 bases identical to TRBD2. The CDR3 is 16 residues long. From germline, CDR1 is SEHNR and CDR2 FQNEAQ (reference sequence). J lost 4 bases, V lost 0 bases, and 4 bases had no gene match. For the CDR3, the DNA is TGTGCCAGCAGCTTAGCTCCCAGCGGGGGCACCGGGGAGCTGTTTTTT. Residues: CASSLAPSGGTGELFF.

This clonotype was observed a handful of times. The gene calls are TRBV7-2 and TRBJ2-3, with no clear D. Germline CDR1 and CDR2: SGHTA and FQGNSA. This CDR3 contains 13 residues. Trimming took 3 bases from V and 7 from J, leaving 11 bases between them. The CDR3 bases are TGTGCCAGCAGCTTGACGGCCGGCAATACGCAGTATTTT. Its protein is CASSLTAGNTQYF.

This clonotype occurred a few times. The V gene is TRBV4-1, the J gene TRBJ2-1; no reliable D call. Germline CDR1 and CDR2: MGHRA and YSYEKL. With 0 bases removed from V and 2 bases from J, the gap between germline ends came to 8 bases. The CDR3 extends over 15 amino acids. The CDR3 region has the DNA TGCGCCAGCAGCCAAGAAAGTAGTCCCTACAATGAGCAGTTCTTC. Its translation is CASSQESSPYNEQFF.

V usage is TRBV11-2 and J usage is TRBJ2-1; D gene ambiguous. V lost 2 bases to trimming and J lost 4 bases, with 12 bases between them. Per the germline V gene, CDR1 is SGHAT and CDR2 is FQNNGV. This CDR3 is 15 amino acids long. The CDR3 bases are TGTGCCAGCAGCTTATCCAACTCAATTTACAATGAGCAGTTCTTC. Encoded protein: CASSLSNSIYNEQFF.

This chain uses TRBV7-3 with TRBJ2-1; 9 nucleotides match TRBD2. CDR1 and CDR2 (germline): SGHTA, FQGTGA. This CDR3 contains 14 residues. V gave up 2 bases and J gave up 9 bases; unmatched junction bases: 5. In DNA, the CDR3 is TGTGCCAGCAGCTTAGCGGGGGGGCGGGGTGAGCAGTTCTTC. It translates to CASSLAGGRGEQFF.

This clonotype was counted only a few times. The genes are TRBV12-5 and TRBJ2-7; no clear D. With 4 bases removed from V and 1 base from J, the gap between germline ends came to 8 bases. CDR1 is LGHNT and CDR2 is FRNRAP in the germline V gene. The CDR3 totals 13 residues. The CDR3 region has the DNA TGTGCTAGTGGTTACGACTTTTCCTACGAGCAGTACTTC. Amino acids: CASGYDFSYEQYF.